The 29 T cell receptor beta chains reported below all come from one sample, sequenced in a study of blood T cell repertoires in COVID-19. Profiled with immunoSEQ multiplex PCR; TCRdb holds only in-frame clones, not every one. This sample has some 110,000 clones, with about 85% found just once. Sequenced material: peripheral blood. All receptors come from a man in his fifties or sixties with acute or convalescent COVID-19.

V and J are TRBV5-4 and TRBJ1-4; 8 positions agree with TRBD1. The germline gives CDR1 SGHNT, CDR2 YYREEE (reference sequence). J lost 7 bases, V lost 4 bases, and 9 bases had no gene match. CDR3 length: 15 amino acids. CDR3 in DNA: TGTGCCAGCAGCATTGGACAGGGTAGAGTTGAAAAACTGTTTTTT. Translation gives CASSIGQGRVEKLFF.

A few counts support this clone. V is TRBV9 and J is TRBJ1-2, with TRBD1 as a possible D gene (6 bases). The germline V gene encodes CDR1 SGDLS and CDR2 YYNGEE. CDR3 size: 16 residues. V shed 4 bases and J shed 5 bases, with 21 bases lying between them. The CDR3 loop is CASSSEGGSDPYGYTF. The CDR3, as DNA: TGTGCCAGCAGCTCCGAGGGGGGGAGTGATCCATATGGCTACACCTTC. Complete variable domain (other parts from reference TRBV9 and TRBJ1-2): DSGVTQTPKHLITATGQRVTLRCSPRSGDLSVYWYQQSLDQGLQFLIQYYNGEERAKGNILERFSAQQFPDLHSELNLSSLELGDSALYFCASSSEGGSDPYGYTFGSGTRLTVV.

This chain joins TRBV5-1 and TRBJ1-2; tentatively, D is TRBD1 (5 bases). V was pared by 4 bases and J by 8 bases, with 18 bases between. The CDR3 is made up of 14 amino acids. CDR1 SGHRS and CDR2 YFSETQ come from the germline V gene. CDR3 residues: CASSTTDSAAGYTF. The CDR3 nucleotides are TGCGCCAGCAGCACGACAGACTCGGCGGCCGGCTACACCTTC.

The chain combines TRBV5-1 with TRBJ2-3; 7 bases are a match to TRBD2. Germline V lookup: CDR1 SGHRS, CDR2 YFSETQ. After removal of 2 bases from V and 5 bases from J, the junction contained 5 bases not matched to a gene. CDR3 length: 14 amino acids. The CDR3 loop reads CASSLTSVGDTQYF. The CDR3 region has the DNA TGCGCCAGCAGCTTAACTAGCGTGGGAGATACGCAGTATTTT.

The rearrangement links TRBV13 to TRBJ1-5; 7 bases match TRBD1. The J segment lost 6 bases and the V segment lost 6 bases, leaving 11 bases of the junction unmatched. Germline V gene lookup returns CDR1 PRHDT and CDR2 FYEKMQ (reference sequence). The CDR3 spans 15 residues. CDR3 nucleotides: TGTGCCAGCAGTCAAGGGGGCTCGGCTGGTCAGCCCCAGCATTTT. Its protein is CASSQGGSAGQPQHF.

This chain joins TRBV18 and TRBJ2-2, with TRBD2 matching 13 bases. V gave up 3 bases and J gave up 7 bases; unmatched junction bases: 5. The CDR3 contains 16 residues. Per germline, CDR1 KGHSH and CDR2 LQKENI. CDR3 DNA: TGTGCCAGCTCACCTGGACTAGCGGGAGTTGGCGGGGAGCTGTTTTTT. This codes for CASSPGLAGVGGELFF. The whole variable domain, remainder taken from reference TRBV18 and TRBJ2-2, is NAGVMQNPRHLVRRRGQEARLRCSPMKGHSHVYWYRQLPEEGLKFMVYLQKENIIDESGMPKERFSAEFPKEGPSILRIQQVVRGDSAAYFCASSPGLAGVGGELFFGEGSRLTVL.

This clone is a singleton in its sample. V usage is TRBV28 and J usage is TRBJ2-1; 8 bases are a match to TRBD2. V was pared by 5 bases and J by 2 bases, with 11 bases of the junction left unmatched. Looked up from germline, CDR1 is MDHEN and CDR2 is SYDVKM. The CDR3 consists of 17 residues. CDR3 protein: CASSPWSGSLTYNEQFF. The CDR3, as DNA: TGTGCCAGCAGTCCTTGGAGCGGGAGCCTAACCTACAATGAGCAGTTCTTC.

The chain is built from TRBV30 and TRBJ1-1; TRBD1 might be the D (6 bases). Germline lookup yields CDR1 GTSNPN and CDR2 SVGIG (reference sequence). Trimming cost V 3 bases and J 7 bases, with 18 bases left between them. This CDR3 comprises 14 residues. CDR3 in amino acids: CAWSALGGQLEAFF. The CDR3 DNA is TGTGCCTGGAGCGCCCTGGGGGGGCAGCTTGAAGCTTTCTTT.

The gene calls are TRBV28 and TRBJ1-5; D ambiguous. V shed 1 base and J shed 4 bases, with 14 bases lying between them. Germline V gene data show CDR1 as MDHEN and CDR2 as SYDVKM. CDR3 length: 16 amino acids. The CDR3 sequence: CASSLFRRMRNQPQHF. The CDR3 region has the DNA TGTGCCAGCAGTTTATTCCGCCGGATGAGGAATCAGCCCCAGCATTTT.

The chain recombines TRBV27 with TRBJ1-3; D might be TRBD1 (6 bases). Trimming took 6 bases from V and 0 from J, leaving 9 bases between them. This CDR3 region has 14 residues. CDR1 is MNHEY and CDR2 is SMNVEV in the germline V gene (reference sequence). The CDR3 DNA follows: TGTGCCAGCAGAAAAGGGGGCTCTGGAAACACCATATATTTT. It translates to CASRKGGSGNTIYF.

About this clone: A read error may produce the germline difference seen at one junction end. The identical CDR3 is also encoded by other nucleotide sequences in the sample. The chain employs TRBV5-1 and TRBJ2-6; TRBD1 or TRBD2 may be the D gene (5 bases each). Germline V gene lookup returns CDR1 SGHRS and CDR2 YFSETQ. The CDR3 is 18 residues long. The CDR3 bases are TGTGCCAGCAGCTTGGGACGACAGCCAGGCTCTGGGGCCAACGTCCTGACTTTC. As protein: CASSLGRQPGSGANVLTF. The full variable domain, completed using reference TRBV5-1 and TRBJ2-6, is KAGVTQTPRYLIKTRGQQVTLSCSPISGHRSVSWYQQTPGQGLQFLFEYFSETQRNKGNFPGRFSGRQFSNSRSEMNVSTLELGDSALYLCASSLGRQPGSGANVLTFGAGSRLTVL.

This chain connects TRBV2 to TRBJ1-5; weak D call: TRBD1 (6 bases). CDR3 length: 14 residues. CDR1 and CDR2 (germline): SNHLY, FYNNEI. Trimming stripped 7 bases from V and 6 bases from J, with 16 bases between. CDR3 protein: CASMLGGGGQPQHF. DNA of the CDR3: TGTGCCAGCATGTTGGGGGGCGGGGGTCAGCCCCAGCATTTT.

The chain employs TRBV12-3 or TRBV12-4 and TRBJ2-5; D is unresolved. The CDR3 has 12 residues. Trimming pared 0 bases from V and 4 bases from J, leaving 3 bases between. CDR3 in amino acids: CASSLARETQYF. The CDR3 nucleotides are TGTGCCAGCAGTTTAGCGCGAGAGACCCAGTACTTC.

This chain's CDR3 is CASSLTGGLGDTQYF. The CDR3 DNA sequence: TGTGCCAGCAGTTTAACGGGGGGGCTTGGAGATACGCAGTATTTT. The genes are TRBV6-5 and TRBJ2-3; TRBD2 matches 8 bases. The germline V gene encodes CDR1 MNHEY and CDR2 SVGAGI. The V and J ends lost 4 bases and 5 bases, in that order; junction bases with no gene match: 8. The CDR3 sequence is 15 residues long.

The chain employs TRBV5-1 and TRBJ1-2; 9 nucleotides agree with TRBD1. CDR1 and CDR2 from the germline V gene are SGHRS and YFSETQ. CDR3 length: 13 residues. V shed 4 bases, J shed 4 bases, and the junction held 2 bases outside the gene matches. The CDR3 nucleotides read TGCGCCAGCAGCGGGGGACAGGGCTATGGCTACACCTTC. Protein: CASSGGQGYGYTF.

V is TRBV4-2 and J is TRBJ1-2; D is perhaps TRBD1 (5 bases). Looked up from germline, CDR1 is LGHNA and CDR2 is YNFKEQ. Trimming took off 0 bases at V and 7 bases at J, with 15 bases between the two ends. The CDR3 totals 15 residues. In nucleotides, the CDR3 is TGTGCCAGCAGCCAAGAAGGGGAAGCCCTCCCTGGCTACACCTTC. This translates into CASSQEGEALPGYTF.

The chain couples TRBV12-3 or TRBV12-4 to TRBJ1-3; D perhaps matches TRBD1 (5 bases). The CDR3 loop spans 13 amino acids. Trimming took 8 bases from V and 0 from J, leaving 8 bases between them. The CDR3 bases are TGTGCCAGCCGACAGAGCTCTGGAAACACCATATATTTT. It codes for CASRQSSGNTIYF.

The chain carries TRBV5-6 and TRBJ2-7; D remains ambiguous. V lost 6 bases and J lost 2, with 15 bases in between. Germline CDR1 is SGHDT and CDR2 is YYEEEE. This CDR3 has 14 amino acids. The CDR3 DNA is TGTGCCAGCAATTCCTTAGCTACCGCCTACGAGCAGTACTTC. It specifies CASNSLATAYEQYF.

The chain uses TRBV10-3 and TRBJ2-5; D is possibly TRBD2 (7 bases). The CDR3 runs to 14 residues. Between the trimmed V and J ends, which lost 0 bases and 4 bases, there was a span of 9 bases. Germline loops: CDR1 ENHRY, CDR2 SYGVKD. CDR3 in DNA: TGTGCCATCAGTGAGTCGGGGGGGGCAGAGACCCAGTACTTC. Amino acid sequence: CAISESGGAETQYF.

The V call is TRBV27, the J call TRBJ2-3; D is ambiguous. V lost 2 bases, J lost 8 bases, and 11 bases lay in between. Germline V gene data show CDR1 as MNHEY and CDR2 as SMNVEV (reference sequence). There are 13 residues in the CDR3. As DNA, the CDR3 is TGTGCCAGCAGTTTAGGTTTGCGCGGTACGCAGTATTTT. Translated, it gives CASSLGLRGTQYF.

The V gene is TRBV3-1 (or the pseudogene TRBV3-2), the J gene TRBJ1-2; 11 bases agree with TRBD1. With 2 bases clipped from V and 4 bases from J, the junction kept 3 bases outside the gene matches. Germline V gene lookup returns CDR1 LGHDT and CDR2 YNNKEL (reference sequence). The CDR3 spans 15 residues. CDR3 DNA: TGTGCCAGCAGCCAAAGGACAGGGGGCCGCTATGGCTACACCTTC. Amino acid sequence: CASSQRTGGRYGYTF.

This clone is a singleton in its sample. The rearrangement links TRBV19 to TRBJ1-5; D gene uncertain. The germline V gene has CDR1 LNHDA and CDR2 SQIVND (reference sequence). V was trimmed by 4 bases and J by 2 bases, leaving 9 bases between them. The CDR3 contains 14 residues. CDR3 amino acids: CASSRTRGNQPQHF. Written as DNA, the CDR3 is TGTGCCAGTAGTAGAACACGTGGCAATCAGCCCCAGCATTTT.

The V call is TRBV10-3, the J call TRBJ2-1; a possible D gene is TRBD2 (6 bases). CDR1 and CDR2 from the germline V gene are ENHRY and SYGVKD. The V gene lost 4 bases and the J gene lost 5 bases, with 12 bases spanning the gap. The CDR3 contains 14 residues. CDR3 sequence: CAISGGGADNEQFF. DNA of the CDR3: TGTGCCATCAGTGGCGGAGGGGCTGACAATGAGCAGTTCTTC.

The chain carries TRBV11-2 and TRBJ2-7; TRBD1 is a possible D gene (6 bases). Trimming left V 5 bases short and J 2 bases short, with 19 bases between. CDR1 is SGHAT, CDR2 FQNNGV, per germline. CDR3 length equals 16 residues. CDR3 coding DNA: TGTGCCAGCAGCCGCCGAGGGTCTGAGGGGGCCTACGAGCAGTACTTC. Protein sequence: CASSRRGSEGAYEQYF.

The rearrangement uses TRBV10-3 and TRBJ2-7, with 12 bases that match TRBD1. The V gene end was trimmed by 2 bases and the J gene end by 4 bases; junction bases not matched to a gene: 3. The length of the CDR3 is 15 residues. Germline V lookup: CDR1 ENHRY, CDR2 SYGVKD. CDR3 amino acids: CAISEGGQGAYEQYF. CDR3 nucleotide sequence: TGTGCCATCAGTGAGGGGGGACAGGGGGCGTACGAGCAGTACTTC.

On this clone: This sample includes further DNA sequences coding for the same CDR3. The chain employs TRBV6-1 and TRBJ1-1; maybe TRBD1 (6 bases). The V and J ends lost 2 bases and 2 bases respectively, with 9 bases between them. The length of the CDR3 is 14 residues. Germline loops: CDR1 MNHNS, CDR2 SASEGT. The CDR3 DNA reads as TGTGCCAGCAGTGAACTCAGGGGTAACACTGAAGCTTTCTTT. Protein: CASSELRGNTEAFF.

The genes are TRBV5-4 and TRBJ1-1; D call uncertain. Germline V gives CDR1 SGHNT, CDR2 YYREEE (reference sequence). The length of the CDR3 is 12 residues. Trimming cost V 4 bases and J 5 bases, with 9 bases left between them. The CDR3 DNA reads TGTGCCAGCAGCGTTGGAGAAACTGAAGCTTTCTTT. It specifies CASSVGETEAFF. Using reference TRBV5-4 and TRBJ1-1 for the parts outside the CDR3, the full variable domain is ETGVTQSPTHLIKTRGQQVTLRCSSQSGHNTVSWYQQALGQGPQFIFQYYREEENGRGNFPPRFSGLQFPNYSSELNVNALELDDSALYLCASSVGETEAFFGQGTRLTVV.

This clone has only a few counts. The chain has TRBV6-5 and TRBJ2-7; D uncertain. This CDR3 contains 14 residues. V was shortened by 6 bases and J by 1 base, with 13 bases between the two germline ends. Germline V gives CDR1 MNHEY, CDR2 SVGAGI. The DNA of the CDR3 is TGTGCCAGCAGACTATACCAGAGTTCCTACGAGCAGTACTTC. It is translated as CASRLYQSSYEQYF.

V is TRBV5-8 and J is TRBJ2-3; D call uncertain. The ends were cut back, 0 bases at V and 0 bases at J, with 11 bases in the middle. The CDR3 has 16 amino acids. CDR1 is SGHTS, CDR2 YDEGEE, per germline. CDR3 in amino acids: CASSLVKTPSTDTQYF. Written as DNA, the CDR3 is TGTGCCAGCAGCTTGGTAAAGACTCCCAGCACAGATACGCAGTATTTT.